These T cell receptor beta chains were read from a single sample in a study of cytomegalovirus exposure and HLA in healthy donors. Sequencing used immunoSEQ multiplex PCR; TCRdb keeps in-frame clones, though not all of them. Of about 120,000 clones in the sample, around 75% were seen once. The specimen sequenced was PBMCs. These receptors originate from a woman aged 18-30 years in good health and CMV-seronegative. Each CDR3 is given with its conserved first and last residue. Fields, in order: D gene, V gene, clone size, J gene, CDR3 protein, CDR3 DNA. The D gene is left open where the match is weak. Where a row states a size, it is once, few, many or the class of an expanded clone; other rows omit it.

D: TRBD1
V: TRBV5-1
size: once
J: TRBJ1-5
CDR3: CASSVIRTGKVISNQPQHF
DNA: TGCGCCAGCAGCGTGATACGGACAGGGAAGGTAATAAGCAATCAGCCCCAGCATTTT

D: .
V: TRBV28
size: .
J: TRBJ2-7
CDR3: CASSLGSENRPYEQYF
DNA: TGTGCCAGCAGTTTAGGGAGCGAGAATAGACCCTACGAGCAGTACTTC

D: TRBD1
V: TRBV6-5
size: .
J: TRBJ1-1
CDR3: CASSYSGQGVSEAFF
DNA: TGTGCCAGCAGTTACTCGGGGCAGGGGGTGTCTGAAGCTTTCTTT

D: .
V: TRBV30
size: .
J: TRBJ1-4
CDR3: CAWSLGMEKLFF
DNA: TGTGCCTGGAGCCTCGGGATGGAAAAACTGTTTTTT

D: .
V: TRBV30
size: once
J: TRBJ2-5
CDR3: CAWSVLETQYF
DNA: TGTGCCTGGAGTGTACTGGAGACCCAGTACTTC

D: .
V: TRBV6-4
size: many
J: TRBJ2-2
CDR3: CASSDSYTGELFF
DNA: TGTGCCAGCAGTGACTCCTACACCGGGGAGCTGTTTTTT

D: .
V: TRBV13
size: few
J: TRBJ1-5
CDR3: CASSSRRQYNQPQHF
DNA: TGTGCCAGCAGCTCGCGGCGGCAGTACAATCAGCCCCAGCATTTT

D: TRBD1
V: TRBV7-2
size: .
J: TRBJ2-7
CDR3: CASSPTGGTYEQYF
DNA: TGTGCCAGCAGCCCGACAGGGGGCACCTACGAGCAGTACTTC

D: .
V: TRBV6-5
size: .
J: TRBJ1-5
CDR3: CASSYSGGDQPQHF
DNA: TGTGCCAGCAGTTACTCCGGAGGGGACCAGCCCCAGCATTTT

D: TRBD1
V: TRBV5-4
size: .
J: TRBJ2-1
CDR3: CASSLAGTGSLEQFF
DNA: TGTGCCAGCAGCTTGGCCGGGACAGGGTCTCTTGAGCAGTTCTTC

D: TRBD1
V: TRBV6-1
size: .
J: TRBJ2-7
CDR3: CASSAQAYAIGTVYEQYF
DNA: TGTGCCAGCAGTGCCCAGGCGTATGCAATCGGGACAGTCTACGAGCAGTACTTC

D: .
V: TRBV30
size: few
J: TRBJ2-3
CDR3: CAWTQGWTTDTQYF
DNA: TGTGCCTGGACTCAGGGGTGGACGACAGATACGCAGTATTTT

D: .
V: TRBV18
size: .
J: TRBJ2-5
CDR3: CASTPRTAPQETQYF
DNA: TGTGCCAGCACTCCTAGGACAGCCCCGCAAGAGACCCAGTACTTC

D: TRBD1
V: TRBV6-1
size: .
J: TRBJ1-2
CDR3: CASSEGAQGYTF
DNA: TGTGCCAGCAGCGAGGGGGCCCAGGGCTACACCTTC

D: .
V: TRBV2
size: .
J: TRBJ2-6
CDR3: CASSETGSGANVLTF
DNA: TGTGCCAGCAGTGAGACAGGCTCTGGGGCCAACGTCCTGACTTTC

D: .
V: TRBV5-1
size: .
J: TRBJ1-1
CDR3: CASSYGQLNTEAFF
DNA: TGCGCCAGCAGCTATGGACAGTTGAACACTGAAGCTTTCTTT

D: .
V: TRBV6-5
size: .
J: TRBJ1-2
CDR3: CASSYRDMGNGYTF
DNA: TGTGCCAGCAGTTACCGGGACATGGGAAATGGCTACACCTTC

D: TRBD1
V: TRBV9
size: .
J: TRBJ2-7
CDR3: CASSVGGQGFYEQYF
DNA: TGTGCCAGCAGCGTTGGTGGACAGGGGTTCTACGAGCAGTACTTC

D: TRBD1
V: TRBV6-1
size: .
J: TRBJ1-6
CDR3: CASSEVTGASPLHF
DNA: TGTGCCAGCAGTGAAGTGACAGGGGCTTCACCCCTCCACTTT

D: .
V: TRBV4-1
size: .
J: TRBJ1-1
CDR3: CASSQRGGEGAFF
DNA: TGCGCCAGCAGCCAACGGGGGGGCGAGGGAGCTTTCTTT

D: .
V: TRBV6-6
size: .
J: TRBJ1-3
CDR3: CASSFRPPSSGNTIYF
DNA: TGTGCCAGCAGTTTCAGGCCTCCCAGCTCTGGAAACACCATATATTTT

D: .
V: TRBV15
size: .
J: TRBJ1-3
CDR3: CATSRGYGGQGNTIYF
DNA: TGTGCCACCAGCCGAGGTTACGGGGGGCAGGGAAACACCATATATTTT

D: .
V: TRBV9
size: .
J: TRBJ2-6
CDR3: CASSVAGALGSGANVLTF
DNA: TGTGCCAGCAGCGTAGCGGGTGCCCTCGGCTCTGGGGCCAACGTCCTGACTTTC

D: .
V: TRBV5-3
size: once
J: TRBJ1-2
CDR3: CARSKDFYGYTF
DNA: TGTGCCAGAAGCAAGGACTTCTATGGCTACACCTTC

D: .
V: TRBV29-1
size: .
J: TRBJ1-2
CDR3: CSVEPWAYGYTF
DNA: TGCAGCGTTGAACCTTGGGCCTATGGCTACACCTTC

D: .
V: TRBV5-1
size: .
J: TRBJ1-5
CDR3: CASSLRGGDGQPQHF
DNA: TGCGCCAGCAGCTTGAGGGGGGGAGACGGTCAGCCCCAGCATTTT

D: TRBD1
V: TRBV7-6
size: .
J: TRBJ1-1
CDR3: CASSPWTGYNTEAFF
DNA: TGTGCCAGCAGCCCTTGGACAGGGTATAACACTGAAGCTTTCTTT

D: TRBD1
V: TRBV30
size: .
J: TRBJ1-4
CDR3: CAWSVPTGNYEKLFF
DNA: TGTGCCTGGAGTGTTCCGACAGGGAATTACGAAAAACTGTTTTTT

D: TRBD1
V: TRBV5-6
size: .
J: TRBJ1-5
CDR3: CASSRKTGGASNQPQHF
DNA: TGTGCCAGCAGCCGTAAAACAGGGGGCGCGAGCAATCAGCCCCAGCATTTT